A single sample gave rise to the 26 T cell receptor beta chains below, sequenced in a study of T-cell memory formation after mild COVID-19. TCRdb analysed the 5' RACE reads with MiXCR anew, one entry per CDR3 protein. Of fewer than 250,000 distinct CDR3 sequences listed, 15% to 17% are singletons. The sequencing input was PBMCs or a T cell subset sorted from them (not recorded which). All receptors derive from an adult woman who had mild COVID-19 (a few samples of this study predate the infection). Cell type and time point are not known.

This clonotype was seen more than once but under ten times. The V gene is TRBV18, the J gene TRBJ1-4; D is perhaps TRBD1 (5 bases). The germline gives CDR1 KGHSH, CDR2 LQKENI. Trimming left V 4 bases short and J 8 bases short, with 17 bases between. The length of the CDR3 is 15 residues. The CDR3 nucleotides read TGTGCCAGCTCACAGAACGGCCAGGGTCCGGAAAAACTGTTTTTT. It encodes CASSQNGQGPEKLFF.

This clonotype was observed many times. The J gene is TRBJ2-3, the V gene TRBV6-1; possibly TRBD2 for D (7 bases). The germline CDR1 and CDR2 sequences are MNHNS and SASEGT. Trimming took 3 bases from V and 6 from J, leaving 13 bases between them. CDR3 length equals 14 residues. CDR3 protein: CASSERGLRDTQYF. CDR3 DNA sequence: TGTGCCAGCAGTGAGCGGGGGCTCAGGGATACGCAGTATTTT.

This chain uses TRBV20-1 with TRBJ2-5; D is possibly TRBD1 or TRBD2 (6 bases each). Trimming removed 6 bases at V and 4 bases at J, with 27 bases between. CDR1 DFQATT and CDR2 SNEGSKA come from the germline V gene (reference sequence). The CDR3 length is 17 residues. The CDR3 reads CSAIPGGSGHGGETQYF. The CDR3 DNA reads TGCAGTGCCATCCCCGGGGGCTCCGGGCATGGGGGAGAGACCCAGTACTTC.

This clonotype was recorded many times. The V gene is TRBV2, the J gene TRBJ2-7; D unresolved. This CDR3 spans 13 amino acids. Between the trimmed V and J ends, which lost 0 bases and 8 bases, there was a span of 11 bases. The V gene's germline CDR1 is SNHLY and CDR2 FYNNEI. This chain's CDR3 is CASSEARKAQQYF. CDR3 sequence (DNA): TGTGCCAGCAGTGAAGCTCGTAAAGCCCAGCAGTACTTC.

This clonotype was observed a handful of times. The rearrangement joins TRBV12-3 or TRBV12-4 to TRBJ2-7, with D unresolved. Trimming removed 0 bases from V and 2 bases from J, with 8 bases in between. This CDR3 is 14 amino acids long. CDR3 bases: TGTGCCAGCAGTTTAGCGGCCAGCACCTACGAGCAGTACTTC. Amino acid sequence: CASSLAASTYEQYF.

This clonotype was recorded many times. The gene calls are TRBV7-9 and TRBJ2-7; perhaps TRBD2 as D (6 bases). CDR3 size: 14 residues. CDR1 is SEHNR, CDR2 FQNEAQ, per germline (reference sequence). The V end was cut by 1 base, the J end by 2 bases, with 9 bases between. The CDR3 coding sequence is TGTGCCAGCAGCTTAGTGGAGGGGCCCTACGAGCAGTACTTC. It specifies CASSLVEGPYEQYF.

The rearrangement joins TRBV3-1 to TRBJ1-1; 7 nucleotides align to TRBD1. CDR3 length equals 15 residues. Germline lookup yields CDR1 LGHDT and CDR2 YNNKEL (reference sequence). The trim removed 6 bases at V and 7 bases at J, leaving 14 bases unmatched. The CDR3 here is CASRKRTGDWDEAFF. DNA for the CDR3: TGTGCCAGCAGGAAACGTACAGGGGATTGGGATGAAGCTTTCTTT.

There are a few counts of this clonotype. The rearrangement joins TRBV20-1 to TRBJ2-1; D possibly matches TRBD1 or TRBD2 (5 bases each). Germline V CDR1 and CDR2: DFQATT, SNEGSKA (reference sequence). V lost 2 bases to trimming and J lost 0 bases, with 14 bases between them. The CDR3 has 16 amino acids. For the CDR3, the DNA is TGCAGTGCTAGACTTGATTGGGGGAGCTCCTACAATGAGCAGTTCTTC. Translated, it gives CSARLDWGSSYNEQFF.

The genes are TRBV6-2 or TRBV6-3 and TRBJ2-7, with TRBD2 identical over 7 bases. V dropped 0 bases and J dropped 3; count of bases not matched to a gene: 8. The germline V gene encodes CDR1 MNHEY and CDR2 SVGEGT. The CDR3 has 16 amino acids. This CDR3 reads CASSYSPGLSFYEQYF. The CDR3 DNA follows: TGTGCCAGCAGTTACTCGCCGGGACTAAGTTTCTACGAGCAGTACTTC.

This chain joins TRBV5-1 and TRBJ1-1; D remains ambiguous. The V end was cut by 7 bases, the J end by 4 bases, with 20 bases between. This CDR3 has 15 residues. Germline lookup yields CDR1 SGHRS and CDR2 YFSETQ. The CDR3 spells CASSPLAGSATEAFF. The CDR3 DNA is TGCGCCAGCTCTCCCTTGGCGGGATCGGCCACTGAAGCTTTCTTT. Full variable domain (outside the CDR3, taken from reference TRBV5-1 and TRBJ1-1): KAGVTQTPRYLIKTRGQQVTLSCSPISGHRSVSWYQQTPGQGLQFLFEYFSETQRNKGNFPGRFSGRQFSNSRSEMNVSTLELGDSALYLCASSPLAGSATEAFFGQGTRLTVV.

J is TRBJ1-4 and V is TRBV6-5; D unclear. Per germline, CDR1 MNHEY and CDR2 SVGAGI. CDR3 size: 15 residues. V lost 0 bases and J lost 8, with 13 bases in between. Here the CDR3 DNA reads TGTGCCAGCAGTTACTCAAGCCGGGCCGCGGAAAAACTGTTTTTT. Its protein is CASSYSSRAAEKLFF.

This clonotype was seen a few times. The chain uses TRBV7-7 and TRBJ2-1; TRBD1 aligns across 7 bases. The CDR3 extends over 16 amino acids. Germline CDR1 is SSHAT and CDR2 is FNYEAQ (reference sequence). V lost 1 base, J lost 6 bases, and 9 bases stayed unmatched. The CDR3 nucleotides are TGTGCCAGCAGCTTAGTTCCAGGGGGAACAGGCAATGAGCAGTTCTTC. This translates into CASSLVPGGTGNEQFF.

This clonotype came up a few times. The chain has TRBV30 and TRBJ2-7; D may correspond to TRBD1 or TRBD2 (5 bases each). With 7 bases removed from V and 0 bases from J, the gap between germline ends came to 16 bases. Germline-derived CDR1 and CDR2 are GTSNPN and SVGIG (reference sequence). The CDR3 is 14 residues long. CDR3 region: CAFIRDGASYEQYF. The DNA of the CDR3 is TGTGCCTTCATAAGGGACGGAGCCTCCTACGAGCAGTACTTC.

The V gene is TRBV3-1, the J gene TRBJ2-7; D is uncertain. Germline V CDR1 and CDR2: LGHDT, YNNKEL (reference sequence). The CDR3 extends over 13 amino acids. Trimming cost V 1 base and J 6 bases, with 10 bases left between them. DNA of the CDR3: TGTGCCAGCAGCCAAGGTGTCCTCAGCGAGCAGTACTTC. This sequence encodes CASSQGVLSEQYF.

CDR3 sequence reads: CASSLVRLEAFF. As DNA, the CDR3 is TGTGCCAGCAGCTTAGTTAGATTAGAAGCTTTCTTT. The chain uses TRBV28 and TRBJ1-1; D not resolved. Germline values: CDR1 MDHEN, CDR2 SYDVKM. This CDR3 has 12 amino acids. Trimming cost V 6 bases and J 8 bases, with 13 bases left between them.

In this sample, this clonotype turned up many times. The J gene is TRBJ2-7, the V gene TRBV7-2, with unresolved D. The CDR3 has 12 residues. From germline, CDR1 is SGHTA and CDR2 FQGNSA. The germline V and J ends were trimmed by 1 base and 3 bases, with 4 bases remaining between them. The CDR3 region has the DNA TGTGCCAGCAGCTTAGACCACTACGAGCAGTACTTC. It encodes CASSLDHYEQYF.

This chain joins TRBV20-1 and TRBJ1-5; D unresolved. Deletions cut 3 bases from V and 0 bases from J, with 9 bases between. In germline, CDR1 is DFQATT, CDR2 SNEGSKA (reference sequence). This CDR3 region has 14 residues. CDR3 in DNA: TGCAGTGCTAGGAGGCCGGGTAGCAATCAGCCCCAGCATTTT. Protein sequence: CSARRPGSNQPQHF.

This clonotype was detected only a few times. The gene calls are TRBV5-1 and TRBJ2-2; maybe TRBD2 (5 bases). The V end lost 3 bases, the J end lost 4 bases, and 16 bases lay between the germline ends. Germline assignment: CDR1 SGHRS and CDR2 YFSETQ. The CDR3 covers 16 residues. The CDR3 DNA sequence: TGCGCCAGCAGCTCTACTAGTTCTGGCATCACCGGGGAGCTGTTTTTT. Amino acid sequence: CASSSTSSGITGELFF.

This clonotype has at least ten counts. CDR3 DNA: TGTGCCAGCTCTGACAGGGCGAACACTGAAGCTTTCTTT. This sequence encodes CASSDRANTEAFF. V and J are TRBV12-3 or TRBV12-4 and TRBJ1-1, with 7 bases fitting TRBD1. There are 13 residues in the CDR3. The V and J ends lost 8 bases and 1 base, in that order; junction bases with no gene match: 4.

This clonotype was detected a few times. The V call is TRBV10-3, the J call TRBJ2-7, with 11 nucleotides matching TRBD2. With V trimmed by 10 bases and J by 3 bases, 5 bases remained unmatched. The length of the CDR3 is 13 residues. Per the germline V gene, CDR1 is ENHRY and CDR2 is SYGVKD. CDR3 sequence (DNA): TGTGCCACTCAGGGACTAGCGGACTACGAGCAGTACTTC. Amino acids: CATQGLADYEQYF.

This clonotype appeared a few times. The V and J genes are TRBV24-1 and TRBJ2-1; 8 bases are shared with TRBD1. Germline assignment: CDR1 KGHDR and CDR2 SFDVKD. CDR3 length: 15 residues. With V trimmed by 4 bases and J by 7 bases, 8 bases remained unmatched. CDR3 in DNA: TGTGCCACCAGTGAGACGGACAGGGAGAGGAATGAGCAGTTCTTC. It yields the protein CATSETDRERNEQFF.

The chain has TRBV7-2 and TRBJ1-1; no firm D call. Trimming removed 2 bases at V and 0 bases at J, with 7 bases between. The germline V gene has CDR1 SGHTA and CDR2 FQGNSA. The CDR3 is made up of 14 amino acids. CDR3 amino acids: CASSLLRLNTEAFF. CDR3 bases: TGTGCCAGCAGCTTACTTCGCTTGAACACTGAAGCTTTCTTT.

This chain uses TRBV3-1 with TRBJ2-1, with 8 bases identical to TRBD2. Germline V gene sequence: CDR1 LGHDT, CDR2 YNNKEL (reference sequence). V was clipped by 1 base and J by 5 bases; unmatched bases: 4. The length of the CDR3 is 15 residues. CDR3 DNA sequence: TGTGCCAGCAGCCAAGCGGGGGGGCCACACAATGAGCAGTTCTTC. Translation gives CASSQAGGPHNEQFF.

This clonotype showed up just a few times. The CDR3, as DNA: TGTGCCAGCAGCTTCACTAGTGGGGGGCAGCCCCAGCATTTT. Its translation: CASSFTSGGQPQHF. The J gene is TRBJ1-5, the V gene TRBV7-2, with D maybe TRBD1 (5 bases). This CDR3 region has 14 residues. The V gene lost 3 bases and the J gene lost 7 bases, with 13 bases spanning the gap. CDR1 is SGHTA and CDR2 is FQGNSA in the germline V gene.

This clonotype has only a few counts. The chain combines TRBV2 with TRBJ2-6, with D unclear. Per germline, CDR1 SNHLY and CDR2 FYNNEI. The CDR3 is made up of 15 amino acids. Trimming cost V 5 bases and J 0 bases, with 8 bases left between them. The CDR3 spells CASSLVRSGANVLTF. The DNA of the CDR3 is TGTGCCAGCAGTCTGGTCCGCTCTGGGGCCAACGTCCTGACTTTC. The whole variable domain, remainder taken from reference TRBV2 and TRBJ2-6, is EPEVTQTPSHQVTQMGQEVILRCVPISNHLYFYWYRQILGQKVEFLVSFYNNEISEKSEIFDDQFSVERPDGSNFTLKIRSTKLEDSAMYFCASSLVRSGANVLTFGAGSRLTVL.

V usage is TRBV7-2 and J usage is TRBJ2-3; D is unclear. The CDR3 covers 13 residues. V shed 2 bases and J shed 8 bases, with 11 bases lying between them. Germline V CDR1 and CDR2: SGHTA, FQGNSA. The CDR3 reads CASSLTEITTQYF. The CDR3 region has the DNA TGTGCCAGCAGCTTAACGGAGATTACTACGCAGTATTTT. The variable domain in full, with the rest retrieved from reference TRBV7-2 and TRBJ2-3, is GAGVSQSPSNKVTEKGKDVELRCDPISGHTALYWYRQSLGQGLEFLIYFQGNSAPDKSGLPSDRFSAERTGGSVSTLTIQRTQQEDSAVYLCASSLTEITTQYFGPGTRLTVL.